These 2 T cell receptor beta chains share one sample of origin, sequenced in a study of cytomegalovirus exposure and HLA in healthy donors. This PCR relied on a set of 60 Vbeta primers and 13 Jbeta primers. This table comes from immunoSEQ multiplex PCR, and its TCRdb copy is limited to in-frame clones, with some not included. The sample has tens of thousands of clones, 55% to 80% seen once. The specimen sequenced was PBMCs. These receptors were taken from a woman in her forties or fifties in good health and CMV-seronegative.

The J gene is TRBJ1-1, the V gene TRBV7-3; no definite D call. Deletions cut 3 bases from V and 7 bases from J, with 15 bases between. Germline V gene sequence: CDR1 SGHTA, CDR2 FQGTGA. The CDR3 length is 14 residues. CDR3 in DNA: TGTGCCAGCAGCTTTTCGGGGTCAAACGGTGAAGCTTTCTTT. It yields the protein CASSFSGSNGEAFF.

V usage is TRBV4-3 and J usage is TRBJ1-2; maybe TRBD1 (6 bases). Germline-derived CDR1 and CDR2 are LGHNA and YSLEER. V was pared by 0 bases and J by 5 bases, with 16 bases between. This CDR3 has 16 amino acids. CDR3 in amino acids: CASSQDGAGTLYGYTF. In DNA, the CDR3 is TGCGCCAGCAGCCAAGATGGGGCAGGGACACTTTATGGCTACACCTTC.